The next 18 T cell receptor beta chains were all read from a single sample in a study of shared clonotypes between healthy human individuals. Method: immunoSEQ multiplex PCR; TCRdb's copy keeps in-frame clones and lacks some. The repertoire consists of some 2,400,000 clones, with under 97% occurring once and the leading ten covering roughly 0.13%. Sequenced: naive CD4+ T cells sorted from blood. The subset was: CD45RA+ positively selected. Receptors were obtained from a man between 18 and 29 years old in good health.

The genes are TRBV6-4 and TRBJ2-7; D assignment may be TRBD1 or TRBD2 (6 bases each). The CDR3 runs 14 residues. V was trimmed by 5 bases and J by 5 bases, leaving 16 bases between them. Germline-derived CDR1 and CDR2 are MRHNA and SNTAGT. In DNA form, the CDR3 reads TGTGCCAGCAGTAGAGGGGGGCCAACCGACGAGCAGTACTTC. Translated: CASSRGGPTDEQYF.

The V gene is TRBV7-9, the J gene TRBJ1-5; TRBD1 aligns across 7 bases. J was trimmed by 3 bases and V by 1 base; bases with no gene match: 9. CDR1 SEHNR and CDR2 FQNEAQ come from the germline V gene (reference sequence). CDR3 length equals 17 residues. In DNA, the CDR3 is TGTGCCAGCAGCTTAGGAGGCCTGGGACAGTTCAATCAGCCCCAGCATTTT. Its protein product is CASSLGGLGQFNQPQHF.

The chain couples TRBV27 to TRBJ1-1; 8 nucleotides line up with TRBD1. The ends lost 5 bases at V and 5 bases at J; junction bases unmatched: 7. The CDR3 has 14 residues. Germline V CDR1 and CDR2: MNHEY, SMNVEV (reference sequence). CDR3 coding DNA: TGTGCCAGCAGTATGACAGGGGAGAGAACTGAAGCTTTCTTT. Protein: CASSMTGERTEAFF.

Here the CDR3 DNA reads TGTGCCTGGGCCCGGGGTGGAGCGGGGCAAGAGACCCAGTACTTC. It translates to CAWARGGAGQETQYF. The J gene is TRBJ2-5, the V gene TRBV30; the match to TRBD2 covers 7 bases. Germline V gene lookup returns CDR1 GTSNPN and CDR2 SVGIG (reference sequence). This CDR3 is 15 amino acids long. V was pared by 5 bases and J by 2 bases, with 11 bases of the junction left unmatched.

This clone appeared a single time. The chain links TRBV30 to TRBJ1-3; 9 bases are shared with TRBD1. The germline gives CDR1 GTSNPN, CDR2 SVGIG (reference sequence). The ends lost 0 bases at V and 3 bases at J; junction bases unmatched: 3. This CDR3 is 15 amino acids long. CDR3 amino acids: CAWSVGTGFGNTIYF. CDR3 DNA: TGTGCCTGGAGTGTAGGGACAGGGTTTGGAAACACCATATATTTT.

CDR3 protein: CASTPGRGPSYEQYF. The CDR3 nucleotides read TGTGCCAGCACGCCCGGGCGGGGTCCCTCCTACGAGCAGTACTTC. J is TRBJ2-7 and V is TRBV7-2, with D maybe TRBD2 (6 bases). The CDR3 runs 15 residues. Looked up from germline, CDR1 is SGHTA and CDR2 is FQGNSA. V was clipped by 7 bases and J by 0 bases, with 16 bases between them.

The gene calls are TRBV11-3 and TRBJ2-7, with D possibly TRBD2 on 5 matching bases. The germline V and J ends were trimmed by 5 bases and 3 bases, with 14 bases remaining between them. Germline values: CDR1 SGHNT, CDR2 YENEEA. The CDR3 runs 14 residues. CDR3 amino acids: CASSRGSFYYEQYF. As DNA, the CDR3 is TGTGCCAGCAGCCGGGGTAGCTTTTACTACGAGCAGTACTTC. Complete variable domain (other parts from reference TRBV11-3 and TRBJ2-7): EAGVVQSPRYKIIEKKQPVAFWCNPISGHNTLYWYLQNLGQGPELLIRYENEEAVDDSQLPKDRFSAERLKGVDSTLKIQPAELGDSAVYLCASSRGSFYYEQYFGPGTRLTVT.

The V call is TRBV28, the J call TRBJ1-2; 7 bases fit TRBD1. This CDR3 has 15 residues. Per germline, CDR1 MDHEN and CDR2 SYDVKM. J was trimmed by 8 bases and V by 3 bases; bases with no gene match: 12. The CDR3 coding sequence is TGTGCCAGCAGTTTGACAGGGATTGGCCGGGACGGCTACACCTTC. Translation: CASSLTGIGRDGYTF.

The CDR3 region is CASSEYYRGNTEAFF. Written as DNA, the CDR3 is TGTGCCAGCAGTGAGTATTACAGGGGGAACACTGAAGCTTTCTTT. The chain joins TRBV25-1 to TRBJ1-1, with 7 nucleotides matching TRBD1. CDR3 length equals 15 residues. The trim removed 3 bases at V and 1 base at J, leaving 5 bases unmatched. Germline CDR1 is MGHDK and CDR2 is SYGVNS. Looking up the rest from reference TRBV25-1 and TRBJ1-1 gives the full variable domain: EADIYQTPRYLVIGTGKKITLECSQTMGHDKMYWYQQDPGMELHLIHYSYGVNSTEKGDLSSESTVSRIRTEHFPLTLESARPSHTSQYLCASSEYYRGNTEAFFGQGTRLTVV.

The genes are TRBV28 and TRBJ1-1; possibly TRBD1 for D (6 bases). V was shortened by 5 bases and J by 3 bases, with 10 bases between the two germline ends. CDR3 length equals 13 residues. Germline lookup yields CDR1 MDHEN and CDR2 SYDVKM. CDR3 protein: CASSKTGYTEAFF. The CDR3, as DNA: TGTGCCAGCAGTAAGACAGGCTACACTGAAGCTTTCTTT.

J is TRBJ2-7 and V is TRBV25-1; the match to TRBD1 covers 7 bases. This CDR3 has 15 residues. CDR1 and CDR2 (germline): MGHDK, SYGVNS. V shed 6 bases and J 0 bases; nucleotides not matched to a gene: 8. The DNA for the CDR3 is TGTGCCAGCAGGGATTATGAGGGGGCCTCCTACGAGCAGTACTTC. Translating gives CASRDYEGASYEQYF.

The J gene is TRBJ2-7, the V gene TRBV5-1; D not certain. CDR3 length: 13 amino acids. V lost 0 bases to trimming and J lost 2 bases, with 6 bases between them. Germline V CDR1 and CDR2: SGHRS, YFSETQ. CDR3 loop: CASSLAVTYEQYF. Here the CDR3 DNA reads TGCGCCAGCAGCTTGGCGGTAACCTACGAGCAGTACTTC.

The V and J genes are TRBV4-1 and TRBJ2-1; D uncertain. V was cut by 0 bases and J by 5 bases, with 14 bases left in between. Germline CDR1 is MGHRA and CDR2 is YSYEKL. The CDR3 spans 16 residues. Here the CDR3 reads CASSQDKGPRHNEQFF. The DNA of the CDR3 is TGCGCCAGCAGCCAAGATAAGGGCCCCCGTCACAATGAGCAGTTCTTC.

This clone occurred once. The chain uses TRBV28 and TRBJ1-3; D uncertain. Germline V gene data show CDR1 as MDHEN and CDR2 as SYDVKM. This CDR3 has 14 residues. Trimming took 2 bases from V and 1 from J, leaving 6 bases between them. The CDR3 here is CASSLTGSGNTIYF. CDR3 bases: TGTGCCAGCAGTTTAACGGGGTCTGGAAACACCATATATTTT.

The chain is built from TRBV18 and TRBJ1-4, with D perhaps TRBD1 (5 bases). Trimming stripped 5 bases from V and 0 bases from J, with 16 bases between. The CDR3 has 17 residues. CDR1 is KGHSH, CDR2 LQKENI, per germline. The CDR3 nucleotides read TGTGCCAGCTCAGCATCCCTTCAGGGCGCAACTAATGAAAAACTGTTTTTT. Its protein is CASSASLQGATNEKLFF.

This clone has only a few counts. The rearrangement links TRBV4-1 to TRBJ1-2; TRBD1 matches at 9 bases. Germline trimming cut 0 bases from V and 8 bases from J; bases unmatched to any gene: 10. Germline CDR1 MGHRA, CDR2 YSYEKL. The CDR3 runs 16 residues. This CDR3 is CASSQETGQGTGGYTF. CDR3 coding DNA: TGCGCCAGCAGCCAAGAAACGGGACAGGGTACGGGCGGCTACACCTTC.

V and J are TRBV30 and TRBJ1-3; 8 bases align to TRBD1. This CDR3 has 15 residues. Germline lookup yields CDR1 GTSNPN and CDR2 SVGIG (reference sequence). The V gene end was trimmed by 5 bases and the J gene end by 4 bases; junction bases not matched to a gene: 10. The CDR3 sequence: CAWEVDRGVGNTIYF. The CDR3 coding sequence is TGTGCCTGGGAAGTTGACAGGGGCGTCGGAAACACCATATATTTT.

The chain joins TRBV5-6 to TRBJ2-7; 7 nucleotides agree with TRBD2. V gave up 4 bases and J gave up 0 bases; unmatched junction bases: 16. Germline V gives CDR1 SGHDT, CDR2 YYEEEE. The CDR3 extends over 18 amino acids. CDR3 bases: TGTGCCAGCAGCCCGCGGGGGTTAAAGTGGGAGTACTCCTACGAGCAGTACTTC. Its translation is CASSPRGLKWEYSYEQYF. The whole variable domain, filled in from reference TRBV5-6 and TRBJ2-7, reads DAGVTQSPTHLIKTRGQQVTLRCSPKSGHDTVSWYQQALGQGPQFIFQYYEEEERQRGNFPDRFSGHQFPNYSSELNVNALLLGDSALYLCASSPRGLKWEYSYEQYFGPGTRLTVT.